Each of the 18 T cell receptor beta chains below was sequenced from the same sample in a study of blood T cell repertoires in COVID-19 (dated by TCRdb to 2018 to 2020). The method behind the library was the immunoSEQ multiplex PCR assay. TCRdb took over this immuneACCESS table, retaining in-frame rearrangements with V and J assigned. Such tables are incomplete; in checked studies, under half of the missing clones stem from an unresolved V gene, and the remainder is unexplained. The sample data list tens of thousands of clones, and roughly 89% of these were observed just once. Of the sample, around 5.3% falls within the top ten clones. The source material was peripheral blood. The receptors originated from a middle-aged man with acute or convalescent COVID-19.

This chain connects TRBV11-2 to TRBJ1-2; TRBD1 matches at 7 bases. V gave up 0 bases and J gave up 8 bases; unmatched junction bases: 9. CDR1 is SGHAT and CDR2 is FQNNGV in the germline V gene. The CDR3 runs to 15 residues. In nucleotides, the CDR3 is TGTGCCAGCAGCTTAGACGCCAGGGGGGTGTTCGGCTACACCTTC. Its translation is CASSLDARGVFGYTF. The entire variable domain, with the rest obtained from reference TRBV11-2 and TRBJ1-2, is as follows: EAGVAQSPRYKIIEKRQSVAFWCNPISGHATLYWYQQILGQGPKLLIQFQNNGVVDDSQLPKDRFSAERLKGVDSTLKIQPAKLEDSAVYLCASSLDARGVFGYTFGSGTRLTVV.

The V gene is TRBV12-3 or TRBV12-4, the J gene TRBJ1-4; no clear D. V was trimmed by 7 bases and J by 8 bases, leaving 11 bases between them. The CDR3 runs to 12 residues. Here the CDR3 reads CASNIIGEKLFF. The DNA for the CDR3 is TGTGCCAGCAATATCATCGGGGAAAAACTGTTTTTT.

This chain uses TRBV5-1 with TRBJ1-1, with no clear D. Germline CDR1 is SGHRS and CDR2 is YFSETQ. This CDR3 has 14 amino acids. Trimming took off 4 bases at V and 0 bases at J, with 10 bases between the two ends. The CDR3 region is CASSPPGMNTEAFF. The CDR3 region has the DNA TGCGCCAGCAGCCCCCCGGGAATGAACACTGAAGCTTTCTTT.

In regard to this clone: Relative to the germline gene, one junction end is altered; a read error may explain this. The chain couples TRBV30 to TRBJ1-2, with TRBD1 identical over 7 bases. This CDR3 region has 13 residues. Germline V lookup: CDR1 GTSNPN, CDR2 SVGIG (reference sequence). CDR3 region: CARRNDRVNGYTF. The CDR3 DNA is TGTGCCCGGAGAAACGACAGGGTAAATGGCTACACCTTC.

The chain carries TRBV5-6 and TRBJ1-2; the D is unclear. CDR1 SGHDT and CDR2 YYEEEE come from the germline V gene. V gave up 3 bases and J gave up 4 bases, with 22 bases separating them. CDR3 size: 17 residues. The DNA of the CDR3 is TGTGCCAGCAGCTCGCGCCCCCTCGCAGGTCTTACCTATGGCTACACCTTC. It is translated as CASSSRPLAGLTYGYTF.

V gene TRBV5-1 combines with J gene TRBJ2-5; D perhaps matches TRBD1 (6 bases). With 0 bases removed from V and 0 bases from J, the gap between germline ends came to 18 bases. Germline CDR1 SGHRS, CDR2 YFSETQ. The CDR3 is 18 amino acids. In nucleotides, the CDR3 is TGCGCCAGCAGCTTGGGGCATGGGGGCCAGGTGTACCAAGAGACCCAGTACTTC. It encodes CASSLGHGGQVYQETQYF.

This rearrangement joins TRBV10-2 to TRBJ1-5; 9 bases are shared with TRBD1. Germline assignment: CDR1 WSHSY and CDR2 SAAADI. The J segment lost 6 bases and the V segment lost 5 bases, leaving 5 bases of the junction unmatched. There are 14 residues in the CDR3. This chain's CDR3 is CASSRGQGIQPQHF. DNA for the CDR3: TGCGCCAGCAGTAGGGGACAGGGAATTCAGCCCCAGCATTTT.

This chain links TRBV9 with TRBJ2-1, with 7 bases that match TRBD2. This CDR3 has 14 residues. Germline CDR1 reads SGDLS; CDR2 reads YYNGEE. V shed 3 bases, J shed 6 bases, and the junction held 6 bases outside the gene matches. The CDR3 DNA reads TGTGCCAGCAGCGCCGGGACTACTTTCAATGAGCAGTTCTTC. This translates into CASSAGTTFNEQFF.

This clone came up once. This chain joins TRBV7-9 and TRBJ2-7; D is perhaps TRBD2 (5 bases). V dropped 2 bases and J dropped 9 bases, with 11 bases sitting between them. This CDR3 has 12 residues. Germline values: CDR1 SEHNR, CDR2 FQNEAQ (reference sequence). The CDR3: CASSLMDLGQYF. Written as DNA, the CDR3 is TGTGCCAGCAGCTTAATGGACTTAGGGCAGTACTTC.

The chain has TRBV5-5 and TRBJ1-6; TRBD1 matches 8 bases. V shed 0 bases and J 9 bases; nucleotides not matched to a gene: 5. Germline V gives CDR1 SGHKS, CDR2 YYEKEE (reference sequence). CDR3 size: 15 residues. CDR3 bases: TGTGCCAGCAGCTTGGAGGCAGGGGGCGTTTCACCCCTCCACTTT. It specifies CASSLEAGGVSPLHF.

This sequence joins TRBV5-8 and TRBJ1-3; the match to TRBD1 covers 11 bases. This CDR3 is built from 14 residues. Germline lookup yields CDR1 SGHTS and CDR2 YDEGEE. J gave up 8 bases and V 1 base, and 2 bases lay outside the gene matches. CDR3 sequence (DNA): TGTGCCAGCAGCTTGCCGGGACAGGGGGACACCATATATTTT. It is translated as CASSLPGQGDTIYF.

This chain's CDR3 is CASSSRENTEAFF. The CDR3 DNA is TGTGCCAGCAGTTCCCGGGAGAACACTGAAGCTTTCTTT. The chain carries TRBV6-2 or TRBV6-3 and TRBJ1-1, with unresolved D. This CDR3 is 13 amino acids long. From germline, CDR1 is MNHEY and CDR2 SVGEGT. V lost 4 bases, J lost 1 base, and 7 bases lay in between.

The chain couples TRBV29-1 to TRBJ1-1; tentative D call: TRBD1 (6 bases). This CDR3 has 16 amino acids. Looked up from germline, CDR1 is SQVTM and CDR2 is ANQGSEA. Trimming took off 2 bases at V and 1 base at J, with 17 bases between the two ends. The CDR3: CSVERPRAGANTEAFF. In DNA form, the CDR3 reads TGCAGCGTTGAAAGACCGAGGGCGGGGGCGAACACTGAAGCTTTCTTT. The full variable domain, rest sourced from reference TRBV29-1 and TRBJ1-1, is SAVISQKPSRDICQRGTSLTIQCQVDSQVTMMFWYRQQPGQSLTLIATANQGSEATYESGFVIDKFPISRPNLTFSTLTVSNMSPEDSSIYLCSVERPRAGANTEAFFGQGTRLTVV.

The chain employs TRBV4-3 and TRBJ2-1, with TRBD1 identical over 8 bases. With 8 bases clipped from V and 0 bases from J, the junction kept 9 bases outside the gene matches. Germline-derived CDR1 and CDR2 are LGHNA and YSLEER. The CDR3 spans 16 residues. CDR3 residues: CASARRGTGSYNEQFF. Written as DNA, the CDR3 is TGCGCCAGCGCTCGTCGGGGGACAGGCTCCTACAATGAGCAGTTCTTC.

In DNA, the CDR3 is TGTGCCATCAGTGAGGGTCGGCAGGGCAATCAGCCCCAGCATTTT. Its translation is CAISEGRQGNQPQHF. The rearrangement uses TRBV10-3 and TRBJ1-5; D gene ambiguous. In germline, CDR1 is ENHRY, CDR2 SYGVKD. This CDR3 is 15 amino acids long. The V and J ends lost 2 bases and 2 bases respectively, with 10 bases between them.

The chain joins TRBV7-2 to TRBJ2-3; D not resolved. The V gene lost 5 bases and the J gene lost 6 bases, with 6 bases spanning the gap. The length of the CDR3 is 11 residues. In germline, CDR1 is SGHTA, CDR2 FQGNSA. In DNA form, the CDR3 reads TGTGCCAGCAGCCTTTCGGATACGCAGTATTTT. Translated, it gives CASSLSDTQYF.

The gene calls are TRBV6-5 and TRBJ2-2; 14 nucleotides align to TRBD2. Germline loops: CDR1 MNHEY, CDR2 SVGAGI. V shed 6 bases, J shed 4 bases, and the junction held 1 base outside the gene matches. CDR3 length equals 15 residues. In nucleotides, the CDR3 is TGTGCCAGCAGGGGACTAGCGGGAGTCACCGGGGAGCTGTTTTTT. Translation: CASRGLAGVTGELFF.

V gene TRBV5-6 combines with J gene TRBJ1-4; D is unresolved. V was shortened by 4 bases and J by 0 bases, with 16 bases between the two germline ends. CDR3 size: 17 residues. Germline V gives CDR1 SGHDT, CDR2 YYEEEE. DNA of the CDR3: TGTGCCAGCAGCCAACTTAGCCGGCTATCAACTAATGAAAAACTGTTTTTT. Protein sequence: CASSQLSRLSTNEKLFF.